The clone carrying this TCR beta chain came up a few times. Its specificity is not known. These data belong to a study of T-cell memory formation after mild COVID-19. As for the study in general: The TCR clusters were mostly specific to one donor. Study results and limitations: Clones that shrank (day 15 to 85) were balanced CD4/CD8, whereas later expanders leaned CD4+. The authors left the SARS-CoV-2 specificity of second-wave clones peaking on day 37 unconfirmed. Researchers found some responding clones in pre-infection memory, a sign that cross-reactive memory joined.

MiXCR, run by TCRdb on the 5' RACE reads, gives a single entry per CDR3 protein. The sample consists of under 300,000 distinct CDR3 sequences, 8% to 9.5% of them appearing once. Germline V gene lookup returns CDR1 DFQATT and CDR2 SNEGSKA (reference sequence). This CDR3 is built from 14 residues. V was cut by 6 bases and J by 1 base, with 13 bases left in between. The specimen was PBMCs or a T cell subset sorted from them (not recorded which). The V call is TRBV20-1, the J call TRBJ2-4, with D tentatively TRBD1 (5 bases). This receptor was taken from a man between 18 and 35 years old who had mild COVID-19 (a few samples of this study predate the infection). Cell type and time point are not known. The CDR3 bases are TGCAGTGCACCCTCGGACAATGCCAAAAACATTCAGTACTTC. This encodes CSAPSDNAKNIQYF.